One sample yielded the 32 T cell receptor beta chains listed below, sequenced in a study of Graves' ophthalmopathy and Graves' hyperthyroidism. Amplification from RNA transcripts yielded the TCR beta CDR3 regions. RT-PCR with HTBI primers came first, then second-round multiplex PCR. TCRdb re-called the multiplex PCR reads through MiXCR, storing one row per CDR3 protein. Of almost 750,000 distinct CDR3 sequences in the sample, roughly two fifths were seen once. Sequencing was performed on peripheral blood. The receptors stem from an adult man with Graves' ophthalmopathy.

The J gene is TRBJ2-5, the V gene TRBV12-3 or TRBV12-4; TRBD2 aligns across 8 bases. V dropped 8 bases and J dropped 7; count of bases not matched to a gene: 12. The CDR3 consists of 14 residues. The CDR3 sequence is CASQLTSGRGTQYF. Written as DNA, the CDR3 is TGTGCCAGCCAACTAACTAGCGGTCGGGGGACCCAGTACTTC.

The V gene is TRBV20-1, the J gene TRBJ1-6; D is uncertain. This CDR3 spans 13 amino acids. CDR1 and CDR2 from the germline V gene are DFQATT and SNEGSKA (reference sequence). With 2 bases removed from V and 6 bases from J, the gap between germline ends came to 8 bases. The CDR3, as DNA: TGCAGTGCTAGATCCGGAGCTAATTCACCCCTCCACTTT. Protein product: CSARSGANSPLHF.

The chain joins TRBV10-3 to TRBJ2-1; 7 nucleotides agree with TRBD1. Trimming removed 3 bases from V and 7 bases from J; junction bases left unmatched: 6. The germline V gene has CDR1 ENHRY and CDR2 SYGVKD. This CDR3 contains 14 residues. Written as DNA, the CDR3 is TGTGCCATCAGTGAAGACAGGGATGTGAATGAGCAGTTCTTC. Encoded protein: CAISEDRDVNEQFF.

The chain recombines TRBV29-1 with TRBJ1-4; TRBD1 might be the D (5 bases). The germline V and J ends were trimmed by 0 bases and 6 bases, with 17 bases remaining between them. The germline V gene encodes CDR1 SQVTM and CDR2 ANQGSEA. This CDR3 comprises 16 residues. The CDR3 DNA follows: TGCAGCGTTGAAGACCCCTCACCAAGGGGATATGAAAAACTGTTTTTT. This codes for CSVEDPSPRGYEKLFF.

This clonotype occurred a few times. This chain uses TRBV20-1 with TRBJ1-1; D might be TRBD1 (6 bases). In germline, CDR1 is DFQATT, CDR2 SNEGSKA (reference sequence). V was pared by 0 bases and J by 5 bases, with 13 bases between. The CDR3 is made up of 14 amino acids. The CDR3 protein is CSARDQTGSTEAFF. The CDR3 nucleotides read TGCAGTGCTAGAGACCAAACAGGGTCAACTGAAGCTTTCTTT.

The chain links TRBV11-1 to TRBJ2-6; tentatively, D is TRBD1 (6 bases). CDR1 is SGHAT, CDR2 FQDESV, per germline (reference sequence). CDR3 length: 14 amino acids. The ends were cut back, 6 bases at V and 8 bases at J, with 14 bases in the middle. The CDR3 bases are TGTGCCAGCAGGGACAGATCCGGGACCAACGTCCTGACTTTC. Amino acid sequence: CASRDRSGTNVLTF.

The J gene is TRBJ2-7, the V gene TRBV9; D gene uncertain. CDR3 length: 13 amino acids. Trimming removed 2 bases from V and 3 bases from J, with 9 bases in between. Germline V gives CDR1 SGDLS, CDR2 YYNGEE. DNA of the CDR3: TGTGCCAGCAGCGTGTCTCTCGGCTACGAGCAGTACTTC. As protein: CASSVSLGYEQYF. Supplemented by reference TRBV9 and TRBJ2-7, the full variable domain reads DSGVTQTPKHLITATGQRVTLRCSPRSGDLSVYWYQQSLDQGLQFLIQYYNGEERAKGNILERFSAQQFPDLHSELNLSSLELGDSALYFCASSVSLGYEQYFGPGTRLTVT.

To note about this clonotype: A clone one base away is much larger, so this may be a read error. This rearrangement joins TRBV10-3 to TRBJ2-3; 8 bases fit TRBD2. V was clipped by 1 base and J by 0 bases; unmatched bases: 6. CDR3 size: 17 residues. The germline CDR1 and CDR2 sequences are ENHRY and SYGVKD. The CDR3 DNA reads as TGTGCCATCAGTGAGTACCCAGCGGGGGCCAGCACAGATACGCAGTATTTT. As protein: CAISEYPAGASTDTQYF.

The chain recombines TRBV6-5 with TRBJ2-5; D remains ambiguous. V was shortened by 6 bases and J by 5 bases, with 13 bases between the two germline ends. CDR3 length: 13 amino acids. Germline V CDR1 and CDR2: MNHEY, SVGAGI. The CDR3 sequence is CASSTGRAETQYF. CDR3 nucleotides: TGTGCCAGCAGCACCGGTCGGGCGGAGACCCAGTACTTC.

At least ten counts were recorded for this clonotype. DNA of the CDR3: TGTGCCAGCAGTCCCGCAGGGGGCGGAAGGGAGACCCAGTACTTC. This codes for CASSPAGGGRETQYF. The chain joins TRBV12-3 or TRBV12-4 to TRBJ2-5; TRBD1 aligns across 8 bases. V dropped 5 bases and J dropped 5; count of bases not matched to a gene: 10. The CDR3 is made up of 15 amino acids.

As regards this clonotype: A read error may produce the germline difference seen at one junction end. The V and J genes are TRBV6-4 and TRBJ1-1; D not resolved. This CDR3 spans 15 amino acids. Germline V gene sequence: CDR1 MRHNA, CDR2 SNTAGT. CDR3 coding DNA: TGTGCCAGCAGTTACTCGAACGTAAGGGACACTGAAGCTTTCTTT. This gives the protein CASSYSNVRDTEAFF.

This rearrangement joins TRBV7-9 to TRBJ1-5; no definite D call. The CDR3 covers 13 residues. The germline CDR1 and CDR2 sequences are SEHNR and FQNEAQ (reference sequence). V lost 1 base and J 6 bases, leaving 7 bases between the germline ends. The CDR3 loop reads CASSLGYFQPQHF. For the CDR3, the DNA is TGTGCCAGCAGCTTAGGATATTTTCAGCCCCAGCATTTT.

Concerning this clonotype: Because the CDR3's place on the DNA is in doubt, the DNA is left out and the CDR3 is given as listed by TCRdb. The chain is built from TRBV29-1 and TRBJ1-2. CDR1 and CDR2 from the germline V gene are SQVTM and ANQGSEA. The CDR3 spans 11 residues, counting both ends. The chain's CDR3 is CSVGEGNVDTF.

This clonotype showed up just a few times. The chain carries TRBV18 and TRBJ1-4; D is unresolved. The CDR3 totals 12 residues. Trimming took off 6 bases at V and 7 bases at J, with 9 bases between the two ends. Germline values: CDR1 KGHSH, CDR2 LQKENI. The chain's CDR3 is CASSVVGEKLFF. CDR3 sequence (DNA): TGTGCCAGCTCTGTTGTCGGTGAAAAACTGTTTTTT.

Note on this clonotype: Given a much more abundant clone one base away, this may be a read error. The chain employs TRBV11-1 and TRBJ2-5; 7 bases line up with TRBD2. CDR3 length: 13 residues. V was clipped by 11 bases and J by 2 bases; unmatched bases: 8. Germline CDR1 reads SGHAT; CDR2 reads FQDESV (reference sequence). The CDR3 DNA reads TGTGCCGGAATGTCTAGCGGACAAGAGACCCAGTACTTC. Translating gives CAGMSSGQETQYF.

In its sample, this clonotype was seen a few times. The genes are TRBV5-1 and TRBJ2-7; D uncertain. Trimming shortened V by 0 bases and J by 0 bases, and 10 bases separated the two germline ends. The CDR3 has 15 amino acids. CDR1 is SGHRS and CDR2 is YFSETQ in the germline V gene. CDR3 region: CASSLAQPNSYEQYF. In DNA form, the CDR3 reads TGCGCCAGCAGCTTGGCGCAGCCGAACTCCTACGAGCAGTACTTC.

There are many counts of this clonotype. The chain couples TRBV19 to TRBJ2-6; D gene unclear. The CDR3 has 13 residues. Germline V CDR1 and CDR2: LNHDA, SQIVND (reference sequence). V was cut by 8 bases and J by 0 bases, with 5 bases left in between. The CDR3 sequence is CASGFSGANVLTF. The DNA for the CDR3 is TGTGCCAGTGGTTTCTCTGGGGCCAACGTCCTGACTTTC.

V is TRBV25-1 and J is TRBJ1-6; D is uncertain. Germline-derived CDR1 and CDR2 are MGHDK and SYGVNS. The V gene lost 8 bases and the J gene lost 7 bases, with 18 bases spanning the gap. The CDR3 consists of 15 residues. This CDR3 reads CASSPADGGNSPLHF. CDR3 in DNA: TGTGCCAGCTCACCAGCTGACGGTGGGAATTCACCCCTCCACTTT. Complete variable domain (other parts from reference TRBV25-1 and TRBJ1-6): EADIYQTPRYLVIGTGKKITLECSQTMGHDKMYWYQQDPGMELHLIHYSYGVNSTEKGDLSSESTVSRIRTEHFPLTLESARPSHTSQYLCASSPADGGNSPLHFGNGTRLTVT.

Notes on this clonotype: This could be a read error, since a much larger clone is one nucleotide away. In DNA, the CDR3 is TGTGCCAGCAGCCAGAGGGGACAGGGGGCTGGAAACATCATATATTTT. This encodes CASSQRGQGAGNIIYF. The V gene is TRBV2, the J gene TRBJ1-3, with TRBD1 matching 12 bases. Germline V CDR1 and CDR2: SNHLY, FYNNEI. The CDR3 has 16 amino acids.

The chain uses TRBV2 and TRBJ1-1; 7 nucleotides line up with TRBD1. Looked up from germline, CDR1 is SNHLY and CDR2 is FYNNEI. V dropped 6 bases and J dropped 0; count of bases not matched to a gene: 10. The CDR3 has 16 residues. This chain's CDR3 is CASRLTGATMNTEAFF. The CDR3 nucleotides read TGTGCCAGCAGACTAACAGGGGCCACCATGAACACTGAAGCTTTCTTT.

There are many counts of this clonotype. V gene TRBV6-6 combines with J gene TRBJ1-6, with D possibly matching TRBD1 (5 bases). Trimming took off 5 bases at V and 7 bases at J, with 12 bases between the two ends. Germline V gene data show CDR1 as MNHNY and CDR2 as SVGAGI (reference sequence). The CDR3 runs 14 residues. The CDR3 DNA reads TGTGCCAGCAGTGTCCCAGGGCCCAATTCACCCCTCCACTTT. It translates to CASSVPGPNSPLHF.

A word on this clonotype: Since a much larger clone is just one base distant, this may be a read error. V usage is TRBV7-9 and J usage is TRBJ1-5; no definite D call. CDR1 and CDR2 (germline): SEHNR, FQNEAQ (reference sequence). The CDR3 is made up of 14 amino acids. CDR3 DNA: TGTGCCAGCAGCTTACATGGCAGCAATCGGCCCCAGCATTTT. It is translated as CASSLHGSNRPQHF.

This clonotype was counted a few times. For the CDR3, the DNA is TGCAGTGCTCCCACCCACCCAGGGATCAGGAACACTGAAGCTTTCTTT. It is translated as CSAPTHPGIRNTEAFF. V and J are TRBV20-1 and TRBJ1-1; possibly TRBD1 for D (5 bases). Trimming removed 5 bases at V and 1 base at J, with 20 bases between. This CDR3 comprises 16 residues. Germline V gives CDR1 DFQATT, CDR2 SNEGSKA (reference sequence).

The chain uses TRBV7-2 and TRBJ1-4; no definite D call. Germline V gene data show CDR1 as SGHTA and CDR2 as FQGNSA. V gave up 5 bases and J gave up 7 bases, with 17 bases separating them. CDR3 size: 15 residues. The CDR3 here is CASSRKGSSSEKLFF. As DNA, the CDR3 is TGTGCCAGCAGCCGCAAGGGAAGCAGCTCTGAAAAACTGTTTTTT. Drawing the rest from reference TRBV7-2 and TRBJ1-4, the complete variable domain is GAGVSQSPSNKVTEKGKDVELRCDPISGHTALYWYRQSLGQGLEFLIYFQGNSAPDKSGLPSDRFSAERTGGSVSTLTIQRTQQEDSAVYLCASSRKGSSSEKLFFGSGTQLSVL.

The CDR3 DNA follows: TGTGCCAGCAGTGCCCTCGCTTCTGGGGTGGGTGAAAAACTGTTTTTT. Amino acids: CASSALASGVGEKLFF. This chain uses TRBV25-1 with TRBJ1-4; no definite D call. Trimming stripped 4 bases from V and 7 bases from J, with 19 bases between. From germline, CDR1 is MGHDK and CDR2 SYGVNS. The CDR3 is 16 amino acids. Full variable domain (remainder filled in from reference TRBV25-1 and TRBJ1-4): EADIYQTPRYLVIGTGKKITLECSQTMGHDKMYWYQQDPGMELHLIHYSYGVNSTEKGDLSSESTVSRIRTEHFPLTLESARPSHTSQYLCASSALASGVGEKLFFGSGTQLSVL.

The V gene is TRBV29-1, the J gene TRBJ1-4, with 9 nucleotides matching TRBD1. J lost 3 bases, V lost 5 bases, and 1 base had no gene match. Per the germline V gene, CDR1 is SQVTM and CDR2 is ANQGSEA. The CDR3 length is 13 residues. This CDR3 is CSVRQGANEKLFF. In DNA, the CDR3 is TGCAGCGTTAGACAGGGGGCTAATGAAAAACTGTTTTTT.

This clonotype was counted a single time. The chain joins TRBV25-1 to TRBJ1-2, with TRBD1 identical over 7 bases. This CDR3 spans 15 amino acids. V lost 8 bases to trimming and J lost 3 bases; unmatched junction nucleotides: 12. The V gene's germline CDR1 is MGHDK and CDR2 SYGVNS. As DNA, the CDR3 is TGTGCCAGCTCAAAAAGCGGGACAGAATACTATGGCTACACCTTC. Translating it yields CASSKSGTEYYGYTF.

The chain recombines TRBV12-3 or TRBV12-4 with TRBJ1-4; no definite D call. V lost 8 bases and J 9 bases, leaving 16 bases between the germline ends. The CDR3 length is 13 residues. CDR3: CASRKRIMKKLFF. CDR3 DNA: TGTGCCAGCCGTAAACGGATAATGAAAAAACTGTTTTTT.

This clonotype appeared once. The rearrangement uses TRBV2 and TRBJ2-7, with D uncertain. The CDR3 has 15 amino acids. CDR1 is SNHLY, CDR2 FYNNEI, per germline. Here the CDR3 reads CARASSDTHWYEQYF. In nucleotides, the CDR3 is TGTGCTAGAGCGTCTTCGGATACGCATTGGTACGAGCAGTACTTC.

The J gene is TRBJ2-2, the V gene TRBV25-1; a possible D gene is TRBD2 (6 bases). Trimming cost V 7 bases and J 4 bases, with 10 bases left between them. CDR3 length equals 13 residues. Looked up from germline, CDR1 is MGHDK and CDR2 is SYGVNS. The CDR3 bases are TGTGCCAGCACCCAGGGAGGCACCGGGGAGCTGTTTTTT. Translating gives CASTQGGTGELFF. Together with reference TRBV25-1 and TRBJ2-2, the CDR3 gives the full variable domain: EADIYQTPRYLVIGTGKKITLECSQTMGHDKMYWYQQDPGMELHLIHYSYGVNSTEKGDLSSESTVSRIRTEHFPLTLESARPSHTSQYLCASTQGGTGELFFGEGSRLTVL.

This chain links TRBV25-1 with TRBJ2-2, with 7 bases matching TRBD1. From germline, CDR1 is MGHDK and CDR2 SYGVNS. With V trimmed by 5 bases and J by 4 bases, 7 bases remained unmatched. The CDR3 loop spans 15 amino acids. The CDR3 loop reads CASSLVGQSTGELFF. DNA of the CDR3: TGTGCCAGCAGTTTAGTGGGACAGAGCACCGGGGAGCTGTTTTTT.

Many counts were recorded for this clonotype. The chain carries TRBV19 and TRBJ1-2, with TRBD1 matching over 7 bases. The CDR3 runs to 13 residues. The germline CDR1 and CDR2 sequences are LNHDA and SQIVND (reference sequence). Germline trimming cut 4 bases from V and 8 bases from J; bases unmatched to any gene: 7. The CDR3, as DNA: TGTGCCAGTAGTAAAGACAGGGTCGGCGGCTACACCTTC. This gives the protein CASSKDRVGGYTF.